The following is a TCR beta chain sequence with its context. Its antigen is unidentified. The sample comes from a study of OX40 agonist ivuxolimab in advanced cancers. Study details: Each patient was given ivuxolimab into a vein every 2 weeks, at 0.01 to 10 mg/kg.

The protocol was immunoSEQ multiplex PCR, while the TCRdb copy is restricted to in-frame clones and leaves out a portion. The data show under 85,000 clones, around 84% seen once. Study outcomes and limitations: Among T cells, CD8+ cells averaged more expanded clones than CD4+ cells. Low normalized clonal expansion also occurred in some nonresponding patients.

From germline, CDR1 is LGHNA and CDR2 YSLEER. Trimming cost V 7 bases and J 3 bases, with 13 bases left between them. The CDR3 loop spans 15 amino acids. With baseline, cycle 4 day 1, and cycle 7 day 1 as timepoints, blood was sampled. The sample in question was CD4+ or CD8+ T cells sorted from blood, obtained in a trial of the OX40 agonist ivuxolimab. V gene TRBV4-3 combines with J gene TRBJ1-6; no firm D call. The sequence was obtained from an adult with an advanced solid tumor such as melanoma, head and neck, liver or kidney cancer. CDR3 DNA sequence: TGCGCCAGCACCCACCGACACGACTATAATTCACCCCTCCACTTT. Protein sequence: CASTHRHDYNSPLHF.